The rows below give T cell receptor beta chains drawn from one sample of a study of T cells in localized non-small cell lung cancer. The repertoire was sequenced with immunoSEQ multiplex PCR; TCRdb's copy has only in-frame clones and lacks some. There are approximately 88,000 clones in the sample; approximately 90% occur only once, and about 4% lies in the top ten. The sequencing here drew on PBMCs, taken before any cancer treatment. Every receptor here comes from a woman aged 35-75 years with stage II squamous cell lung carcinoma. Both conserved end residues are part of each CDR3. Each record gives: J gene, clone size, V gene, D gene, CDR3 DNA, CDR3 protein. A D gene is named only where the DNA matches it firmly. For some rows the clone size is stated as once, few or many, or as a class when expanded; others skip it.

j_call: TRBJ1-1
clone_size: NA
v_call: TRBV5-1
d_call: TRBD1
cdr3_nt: TGCGCCAGCAGCTTGGGACAGGGGGTAGGGTTGAACACTGAAGCTTTCTTT
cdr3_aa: CASSLGQGVGLNTEAFF

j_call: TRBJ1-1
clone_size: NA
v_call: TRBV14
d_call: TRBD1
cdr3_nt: TGTGCCAGCAGCCGTTTATGGGACAGGGGCACTGAAGCTTTCTTT
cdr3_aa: CASSRLWDRGTEAFF

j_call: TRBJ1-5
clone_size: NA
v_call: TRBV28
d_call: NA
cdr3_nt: TGTGCCAGCAGGGCGGCAATGGACAATCAGCCCCAGCATTTT
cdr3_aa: CASRAAMDNQPQHF

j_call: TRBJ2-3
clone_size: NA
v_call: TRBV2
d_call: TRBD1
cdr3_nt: TGTGCCAGCAGAGAACAGGGGGCAGATACGCAGTATTTT
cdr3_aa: CASREQGADTQYF

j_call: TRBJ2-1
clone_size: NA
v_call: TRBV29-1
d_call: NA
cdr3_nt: TGCAGCGTTGAAGCTCGGGGGAAGGTGAATGAGCAGTTCTTC
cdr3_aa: CSVEARGKVNEQFF

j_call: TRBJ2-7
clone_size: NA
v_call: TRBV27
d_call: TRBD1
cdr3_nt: TGTGCCAGCAGTTTGTCCGGGACAGAACGCTCCTACGAGCAGTACTTC
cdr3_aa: CASSLSGTERSYEQYF

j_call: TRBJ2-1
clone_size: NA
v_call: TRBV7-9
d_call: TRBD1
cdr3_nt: TGTGCCAGCAGCCACCCAGGGGGCAATGAGCAGTTCTTC
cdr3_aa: CASSHPGGNEQFF

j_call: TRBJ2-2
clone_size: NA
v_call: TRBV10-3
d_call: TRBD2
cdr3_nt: TGTGCCATCGCCGGGACTAGCGGACCGCCCGGCACCGGGGAGCTGTTTTTT
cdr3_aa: CAIAGTSGPPGTGELFF

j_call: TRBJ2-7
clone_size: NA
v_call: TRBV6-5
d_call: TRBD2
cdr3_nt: TGTGCCACAAAAGGCAGCGGGGGGTCCTCCTACGAGCAGTACTTC
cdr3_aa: CATKGSGGSSYEQYF

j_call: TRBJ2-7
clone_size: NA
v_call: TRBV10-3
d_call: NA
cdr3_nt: TGTGCCATCAGCCTCGGGGTCGCCTACGAGCAGTACTTC
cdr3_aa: CAISLGVAYEQYF

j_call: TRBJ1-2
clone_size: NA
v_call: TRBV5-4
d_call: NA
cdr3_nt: TGTGCCAGCGGATTCCAGGGCGGCGGCTATGGCTACACCTTC
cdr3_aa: CASGFQGGGYGYTF

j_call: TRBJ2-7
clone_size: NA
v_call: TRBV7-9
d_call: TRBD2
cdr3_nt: TGTGCCAGCAGCCCTGGGACTAGCGGCTTATACGAGCAGTACTTC
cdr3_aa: CASSPGTSGLYEQYF

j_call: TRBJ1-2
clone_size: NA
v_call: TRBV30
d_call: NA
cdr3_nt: TGTGCCTGGACGGGGGTAGCTGGCTACACCTTC
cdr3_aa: CAWTGVAGYTF

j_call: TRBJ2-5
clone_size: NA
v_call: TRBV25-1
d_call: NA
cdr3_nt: TGTGCCAGCGCGTACCGGGACCAAGAGACCCAGTACTTC
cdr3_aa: CASAYRDQETQYF

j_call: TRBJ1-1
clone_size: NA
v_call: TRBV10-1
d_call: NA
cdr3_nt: TGCGCCAGCAGTCAAGGGATCATGAACACTGAAGCTTTCTTT
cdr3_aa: CASSQGIMNTEAFF

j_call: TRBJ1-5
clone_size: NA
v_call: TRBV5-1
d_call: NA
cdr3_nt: TGCGCCAGCAGCTTGGAGGGAGGTGGGGGTCAGCCCCAGCATTTT
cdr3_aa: CASSLEGGGGQPQHF

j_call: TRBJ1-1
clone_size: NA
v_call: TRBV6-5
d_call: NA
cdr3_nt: TGTGCCAGCAGTTACGGGGGGAGGGTGAACACTGAAGCTTTCTTT
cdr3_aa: CASSYGGRVNTEAFF

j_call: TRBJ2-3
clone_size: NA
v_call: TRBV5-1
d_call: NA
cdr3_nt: TGCGCCAGCAGCTTGGTCGGGAGTGGGACAGATACGCAGTATTTT
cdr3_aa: CASSLVGSGTDTQYF

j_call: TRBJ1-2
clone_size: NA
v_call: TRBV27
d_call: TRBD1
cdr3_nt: TGTGCCAGCAGTCGACAGGGCGCGAGTAGCTATGGCTACACCTTC
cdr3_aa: CASSRQGASSYGYTF

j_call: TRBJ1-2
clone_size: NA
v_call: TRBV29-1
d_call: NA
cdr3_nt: TGCAGCGTTGAAGAGGAGGGATCCTATGGCTACACCTTC
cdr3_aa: CSVEEEGSYGYTF

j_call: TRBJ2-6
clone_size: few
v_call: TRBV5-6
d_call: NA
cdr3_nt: TGTGCCAGCAGCCCCAGACACCGCACAAGCTCTGGGGCCAACGTCCTGACTTTC
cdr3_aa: CASSPRHRTSSGANVLTF

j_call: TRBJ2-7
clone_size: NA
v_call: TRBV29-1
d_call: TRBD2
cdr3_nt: TGCAGCGCAGGACTAGCGGGGAGTGCAGGGCAGTACTTC
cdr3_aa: CSAGLAGSAGQYF

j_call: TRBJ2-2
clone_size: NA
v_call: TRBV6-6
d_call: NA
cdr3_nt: TGTGCCAGCAGTTCTTCTGGGGTCACCGGGGAGCTGTTTTTT
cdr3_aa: CASSSSGVTGELFF

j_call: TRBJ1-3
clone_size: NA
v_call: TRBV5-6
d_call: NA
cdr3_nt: TGTGCCAGCAGCTTCGCTTCAGCCGCCGGACCCAACACCATATATTTT
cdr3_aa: CASSFASAAGPNTIYF

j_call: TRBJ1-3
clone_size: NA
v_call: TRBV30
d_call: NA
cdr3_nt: TGTGCCTGGTTTTTTGGAAACACCATATATTTT
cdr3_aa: CAWFFGNTIYF

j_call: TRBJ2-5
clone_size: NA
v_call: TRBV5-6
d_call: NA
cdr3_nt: TGTGCCAGCAGCTCAGGGGAATGGGAGACCCAGTACTTC
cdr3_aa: CASSSGEWETQYF

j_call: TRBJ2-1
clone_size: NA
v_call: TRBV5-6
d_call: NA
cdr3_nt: TGTGCCAGCAGTAAGGTTGATGAGCAGTTCTTC
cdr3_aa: CASSKVDEQFF

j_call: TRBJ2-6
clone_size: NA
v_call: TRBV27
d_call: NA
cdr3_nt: TGTGCCAGCAGTCTCTCATCTGGGGCCAACGTCCTGACTTTC
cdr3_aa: CASSLSSGANVLTF

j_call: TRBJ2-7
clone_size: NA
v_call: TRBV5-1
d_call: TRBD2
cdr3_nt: TGCGCCAGCAGCTTGTCCCCGACCGGGACTAGCCACGTCGGAGGCGAGCAGTACTTC
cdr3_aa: CASSLSPTGTSHVGGEQYF

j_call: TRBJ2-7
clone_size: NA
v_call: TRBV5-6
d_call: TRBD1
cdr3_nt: TGTGCCAGCAGCGTCGGACAGGGTGACGAGCAGTACTTC
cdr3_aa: CASSVGQGDEQYF

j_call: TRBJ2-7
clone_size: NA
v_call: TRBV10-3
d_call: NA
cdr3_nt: TGTGCCATCAGTGATACCTCTCGGGACTTCTCCTACGAGCAGTACTTC
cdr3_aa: CAISDTSRDFSYEQYF

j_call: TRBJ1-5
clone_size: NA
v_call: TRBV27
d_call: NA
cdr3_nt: TGTGCCAGCAGTCGACACGATAGCAATCAGCCCCAGCATTTT
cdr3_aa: CASSRHDSNQPQHF

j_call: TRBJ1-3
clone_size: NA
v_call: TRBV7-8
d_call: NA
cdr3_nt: TGTGCCAGCAGCTTAGCCGTCCGTTCTGGAAACACCATATATTTT
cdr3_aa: CASSLAVRSGNTIYF

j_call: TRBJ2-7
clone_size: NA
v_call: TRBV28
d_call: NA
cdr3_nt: TGTGCCAGCATTCCACAGGGATCCTACGAGCAGTACTTC
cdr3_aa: CASIPQGSYEQYF

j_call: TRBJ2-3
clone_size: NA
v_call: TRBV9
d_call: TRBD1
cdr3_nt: TGTGCCAGCAGCGGCGAACAGGGGGCAGGCACAGATACGCAGTATTTT
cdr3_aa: CASSGEQGAGTDTQYF

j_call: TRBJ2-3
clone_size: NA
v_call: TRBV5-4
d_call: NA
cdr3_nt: TGTGCCAGCAGCCTGCCCTCAGATACGCAGTATTTT
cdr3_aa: CASSLPSDTQYF

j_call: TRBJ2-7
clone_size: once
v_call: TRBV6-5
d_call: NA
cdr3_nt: TGTGCCAGCAGTTGGGGACTGACCAGCTCCTACGAGCAGTACTTC
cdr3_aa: CASSWGLTSSYEQYF

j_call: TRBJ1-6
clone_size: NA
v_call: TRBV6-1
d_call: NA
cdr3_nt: TGTGCCAGCAGTATCCGCGGGACCGATAATTCACCCCTCCACTTT
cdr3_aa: CASSIRGTDNSPLHF

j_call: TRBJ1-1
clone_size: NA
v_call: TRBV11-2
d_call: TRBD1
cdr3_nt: TGTGCCAGCAGCTTAGGGGACAGAGCTTTCTTT
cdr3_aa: CASSLGDRAFF

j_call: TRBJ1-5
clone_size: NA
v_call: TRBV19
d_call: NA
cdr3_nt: TGTGCCAGTAGTATAGTGGCAGGGAACCAGCCCCAGCATTTT
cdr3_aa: CASSIVAGNQPQHF

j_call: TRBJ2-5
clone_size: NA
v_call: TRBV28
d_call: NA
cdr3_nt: TGTGCCAGCCAGGGCCAAGAGACCCAGTACTTC
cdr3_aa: CASQGQETQYF

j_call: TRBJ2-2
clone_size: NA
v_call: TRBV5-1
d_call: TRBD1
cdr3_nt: TGCGCCAGCAGCTCCCAACAGGGGTTTATGGGCACCGGGGAGCTGTTTTTT
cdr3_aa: CASSSQQGFMGTGELFF

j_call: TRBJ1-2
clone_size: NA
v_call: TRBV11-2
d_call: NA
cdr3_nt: TGTGCCAGCAGCTTAGCAGGGTACGGATATGGCTACACCTTC
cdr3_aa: CASSLAGYGYGYTF

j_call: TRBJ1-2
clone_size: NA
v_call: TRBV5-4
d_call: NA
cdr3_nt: TGTGCCAGCAGCCCCATGGGGACGGCTTACTATGGCTACACCTTC
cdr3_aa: CASSPMGTAYYGYTF